Below, 11 T cell receptor beta chains from the same sample are listed, as sequenced in a study of T cell responses to AZD1222 COVID-19 vaccine. Clones were sequenced by immunoSEQ multiplex PCR, and TCRdb holds only the in-frame ones, with some missing. The data hold about 130,000 clones, with about nine tenths observed a single time. Sequenced here: peripheral blood, sampled 28 days after the second AZD1222 dose. These receptor sequences come from an adult who received the AZD1222 COVID-19 vaccine.

The chain carries TRBV20-1 and TRBJ2-1, with 8 bases identical to TRBD2. The CDR3 has 15 residues. J lost 9 bases, V lost 3 bases, and 13 bases had no gene match. The germline V gene encodes CDR1 DFQATT and CDR2 SNEGSKA (reference sequence). CDR3 in amino acids: CSASLTSGRIGEQFF. CDR3 nucleotide sequence: TGCAGTGCTAGTCTTACCAGCGGGAGAATAGGTGAGCAGTTCTTC.

This clone was observed a single time. Other DNA variants within this sample encode the same CDR3. This chain uses TRBV19 with TRBJ2-7; D might be TRBD1 or TRBD2, each matching 6 bases. The CDR3 contains 13 residues. The germline CDR1 and CDR2 sequences are LNHDA and SQIVND (reference sequence). V lost 1 base and J 6 bases, leaving 10 bases between the germline ends. CDR3 in amino acids: CASSIAGGGEQYF. The CDR3 nucleotides are TGTGCCAGTAGTATAGCCGGAGGGGGCGAGCAGTACTTC.

The gene calls are TRBV5-1 and TRBJ2-3, with 11 bases that match TRBD2. Germline lookup yields CDR1 SGHRS and CDR2 YFSETQ. With 3 bases clipped from V and 5 bases from J, the junction kept 8 bases outside the gene matches. The CDR3 is 16 amino acids. The CDR3 reads CASSSGLADTLDTQYF. DNA of the CDR3: TGCGCCAGCAGCTCGGGACTAGCGGACACCCTAGATACGCAGTATTTT.

This clone was counted only a few times. The V gene is TRBV3-1 (or the pseudogene TRBV3-2), the J gene TRBJ1-1; TRBD1 might be the D (6 bases). The CDR3 totals 15 residues. V dropped 2 bases and J dropped 6 bases, with 16 bases sitting between them. Looked up from germline, CDR1 is LGHDT and CDR2 is YNNKEL (reference sequence). The chain's CDR3 is CASSQYRQGIAEAFF. As DNA, the CDR3 is TGTGCCAGCAGCCAATACCGCCAGGGGATAGCTGAAGCTTTCTTT.

The rearrangement uses TRBV19 and TRBJ2-7; 10 bases are a match to TRBD1. The junction had 9 bases not matched to a gene; V was cut back by 4 bases and J by 6 bases. CDR3 length: 15 amino acids. Per the germline V gene, CDR1 is LNHDA and CDR2 is SQIVND (reference sequence). The CDR3 region has the DNA TGTGCCAGTAGTAGCTCCGGGACAGGGGAAACCGAGCAGTACTTC. Translating gives CASSSSGTGETEQYF.

The rearrangement joins TRBV3-1 (or the pseudogene TRBV3-2) to TRBJ2-1, with 9 bases aligning to TRBD2. This CDR3 is built from 15 residues. Germline V gene sequence: CDR1 LGHDT, CDR2 YNNKEL (reference sequence). Germline trimming cut 3 bases from V and 10 bases from J; bases unmatched to any gene: 10. In DNA, the CDR3 is TGTGCCAGCAGCCACCTAGCGGGGCAGAGAGGGGAGCAGTTCTTC. Translating it yields CASSHLAGQRGEQFF.

This chain uses TRBV28 with TRBJ2-7; no clear D gene. The germline gives CDR1 MDHEN, CDR2 SYDVKM. The V end lost 4 bases, the J end lost 1 base, and 14 bases lay between the germline ends. The CDR3 totals 15 residues. CDR3 nucleotides: TGTGCCAGCAGTTCTCCTTCGTCTAGTTCCTACGAGCAGTACTTC. Protein sequence: CASSSPSSSSYEQYF.

The rearrangement joins TRBV12-3 or TRBV12-4 to TRBJ2-7, with D unresolved. The V end was cut by 5 bases, the J end by 3 bases, with 5 bases between. The CDR3 contains 11 residues. CDR3 loop: CASSDNYEQYF. The CDR3 DNA reads as TGTGCCAGCAGTGATAACTACGAGCAGTACTTC.

The CDR3 DNA sequence: TGTGCCAGCAGGTACAGGGGGCGTCCTAGTGGCTACACCTTC. This gives the protein CASRYRGRPSGYTF. The J gene is TRBJ1-2, the V gene TRBV6-2 or TRBV6-3, with TRBD1 identical over 9 bases. Germline V lookup: CDR1 MNHEY, CDR2 SVGEGT. V shed 6 bases, J shed 7 bases, and the junction held 9 bases outside the gene matches. This CDR3 is 14 amino acids long.

This sequence joins TRBV27 and TRBJ2-3; TRBD2 agrees at 10 bases. CDR1 is MNHEY and CDR2 is SMNVEV in the germline V gene (reference sequence). This CDR3 is 14 amino acids long. With V trimmed by 3 bases and J by 3 bases, 0 bases remained unmatched. The CDR3 sequence: CASSFSGRTDTQYF. The DNA of the CDR3 is TGTGCCAGCAGTTTTAGCGGGAGGACAGATACGCAGTATTTT.

This clone has only a few counts. This chain links TRBV6-4 with TRBJ1-1; possibly TRBD1 for D (6 bases). V lost 4 bases to trimming and J lost 4 bases, with 10 bases between them. From germline, CDR1 is MRHNA and CDR2 SNTAGT. The CDR3 consists of 13 residues. The CDR3 region has the DNA TGTGCCAGCAGTGTTCAGGGGATCACTGAAGCTTTCTTT. This sequence encodes CASSVQGITEAFF.